These T cell receptor beta chains were read from a single sample in a study of radiation and T cells in renal cell carcinoma. TCRdb's copy holds only in-frame clones and misses some; the assay was immunoSEQ multiplex PCR. The sample holds around 140,000 clones, less than 90% seen once. This specimen was blood, taken from a patient whose treatment included radiotherapy and nephrectomy. Receptors were obtained from a woman between 45 and 60 years old with renal cell carcinoma. CDR3s include the opening cysteine and the closing phenylalanine or tryptophan. D genes are given only for firm matches. Not all rows give a size; the values are once, few, many and, for expanded clones, a class.

v_gene: TRBV7-2
abundance: NA
d_gene: NA
j_gene: TRBJ2-3
len: 14
CDR3aa: CASSSGTYTDTQYF
CDR3nt: TGTGCCAGCAGCTCGGGGACATACACAGATACGCAGTATTTT

v_gene: TRBV7-9
abundance: NA
d_gene: TRBD1
j_gene: TRBJ2-2
len: 15
CDR3aa: CASSRGQGRTGELFF
CDR3nt: TGTGCCAGCAGCCGAGGACAGGGGCGGACCGGGGAGCTGTTTTTT

v_gene: TRBV7-7
abundance: NA
d_gene: NA
j_gene: TRBJ2-2
len: 16
CDR3aa: CASSPGSDLNTGELFF
CDR3nt: TGTGCCAGCAGCCCCGGATCAGACCTGAACACCGGGGAGCTGTTTTTT

v_gene: TRBV20-1
abundance: NA
d_gene: NA
j_gene: TRBJ2-1
len: 10
CDR3aa: CSGADNEQFF
CDR3nt: TGCAGCGGCGCGGACAATGAGCAGTTCTTC

v_gene: TRBV5-1
abundance: NA
d_gene: NA
j_gene: TRBJ1-4
len: 14
CDR3aa: CASSSAITNEKLFF
CDR3nt: TGCGCCAGCAGCTCGGCCATAACTAATGAAAAACTGTTTTTT

v_gene: TRBV5-6
abundance: NA
d_gene: NA
j_gene: TRBJ2-5
len: 14
CDR3aa: CASSLVAVQETQYF
CDR3nt: TGTGCCAGCAGCTTGGTTGCAGTCCAAGAGACCCAGTACTTC

v_gene: TRBV30
abundance: few
d_gene: NA
j_gene: TRBJ1-4
len: 13
CDR3aa: CAWMGATNEKLFF
CDR3nt: TGTGCCTGGATGGGTGCAACTAATGAAAAACTGTTTTTT

v_gene: TRBV13
abundance: NA
d_gene: NA
j_gene: TRBJ2-5
len: 14
CDR3aa: CASSLGGNQETQYF
CDR3nt: TGTGCCAGCAGCTTAGGGGGGAACCAAGAGACCCAGTACTTC

v_gene: TRBV5-1
abundance: NA
d_gene: TRBD2
j_gene: TRBJ2-1
len: 15
CDR3aa: CASSLAGDSYNEQFF
CDR3nt: TGCGCCAGCAGCCTAGCGGGAGACTCCTACAATGAGCAGTTCTTC

v_gene: TRBV6-6
abundance: NA
d_gene: NA
j_gene: TRBJ2-6
len: 14
CDR3aa: CASSSSIGANVLTF
CDR3nt: TGTGCCAGCAGTTCAAGTATTGGGGCCAACGTCCTGACTTTC

v_gene: TRBV2
abundance: NA
d_gene: TRBD1
j_gene: TRBJ2-3
len: 14
CDR3aa: CASRQGAGTDTQYF
CDR3nt: TGTGCCAGCAGACAGGGGGCGGGCACAGATACGCAGTATTTT

v_gene: TRBV2
abundance: few
d_gene: TRBD1
j_gene: TRBJ1-1
len: 13
CDR3aa: CASINRGNSEAFF
CDR3nt: TGTGCCAGCATTAACAGGGGCAATAGTGAAGCTTTCTTT

v_gene: TRBV10-3
abundance: few
d_gene: NA
j_gene: TRBJ1-2
len: 11
CDR3aa: CAIRTDGGYTF
CDR3nt: TGTGCCATCAGAACTGATGGGGGATACACCTTC

v_gene: TRBV5-1
abundance: once
d_gene: TRBD1
j_gene: TRBJ2-1
len: 14
CDR3aa: CASSTGQGRNEQFF
CDR3nt: TGCGCCAGCAGCACCGGACAGGGCAGGAATGAGCAGTTCTTC

v_gene: TRBV19
abundance: NA
d_gene: TRBD2
j_gene: TRBJ2-1
len: 14
CDR3aa: CASSLGRADREQFF
CDR3nt: TGTGCCAGTAGTTTAGGGAGGGCGGACCGTGAGCAGTTCTTC

v_gene: TRBV7-3
abundance: NA
d_gene: TRBD1
j_gene: TRBJ2-2
len: 15
CDR3aa: CASSFGQGNTGELFF
CDR3nt: TGTGCCAGCAGTTTCGGACAGGGGAACACCGGGGAGCTGTTTTTT

v_gene: TRBV5-1
abundance: once
d_gene: NA
j_gene: TRBJ2-6
len: 16
CDR3aa: CASSLAGTEGANVLTF
CDR3nt: TGCGCCAGCAGCTTGGCCGGAACAGAAGGGGCCAACGTCCTGACTTTC

v_gene: TRBV4-3
abundance: NA
d_gene: TRBD1
j_gene: TRBJ1-1
len: 14
CDR3aa: CASSQDREDTEAFF
CDR3nt: TGCGCCAGCAGCCAGGACAGGGAGGACACTGAAGCTTTCTTT

v_gene: TRBV11-2
abundance: NA
d_gene: TRBD1
j_gene: TRBJ1-4
len: 14
CDR3aa: CASSPDRINEKLFF
CDR3nt: TGTGCCAGCAGCCCGGACAGGATTAATGAAAAACTGTTTTTT

v_gene: TRBV6-1
abundance: NA
d_gene: TRBD2
j_gene: TRBJ2-7
len: 15
CDR3aa: CASSDLAGESYEQYF
CDR3nt: TGTGCCAGCAGTGATTTAGCGGGGGAATCCTACGAGCAGTACTTC

v_gene: TRBV5-1
abundance: NA
d_gene: NA
j_gene: TRBJ2-1
len: 12
CDR3aa: CASSGEADRQFF
CDR3nt: TGCGCCAGCAGCGGAGAGGCGGATAGGCAGTTCTTC

v_gene: TRBV7-2
abundance: NA
d_gene: NA
j_gene: TRBJ1-2
len: 15
CDR3aa: CASRPAGVLNYGYTF
CDR3nt: TGTGCCAGCAGGCCGGCAGGGGTTTTGAACTATGGCTACACCTTC

v_gene: TRBV6-6
abundance: few
d_gene: NA
j_gene: TRBJ1-1
len: 14
CDR3aa: CASSYSRDAHEAFF
CDR3nt: TGTGCCAGCAGTTACAGCCGGGACGCACACGAAGCTTTCTTT

v_gene: TRBV7-3
abundance: NA
d_gene: NA
j_gene: TRBJ2-7
len: 13
CDR3aa: CASSLTASYEQYF
CDR3nt: TGTGCCAGCAGCTTAACCGCCTCCTACGAGCAGTACTTC

v_gene: TRBV7-3
abundance: NA
d_gene: NA
j_gene: TRBJ2-1
len: 13
CDR3aa: CASSLSPRDEQFF
CDR3nt: TGTGCCAGCAGCTTAAGCCCCCGTGATGAGCAGTTCTTC

v_gene: TRBV19
abundance: NA
d_gene: NA
j_gene: TRBJ1-1
len: 16
CDR3aa: CASSLRGGAGNTEAFF
CDR3nt: TGTGCCAGTAGTCTTCGCGGGGGGGCAGGAAACACTGAAGCTTTCTTT

v_gene: TRBV28
abundance: NA
d_gene: NA
j_gene: TRBJ2-2
len: 15
CDR3aa: CASSLGAPNTGELFF
CDR3nt: TGTGCCAGCAGTTTGGGGGCACCGAACACCGGGGAGCTGTTTTTT

v_gene: TRBV10-1
abundance: NA
d_gene: TRBD2
j_gene: TRBJ2-1
len: 14
CDR3aa: CASSLSGADNEQFF
CDR3nt: TGCGCCAGCAGTCTGAGCGGGGCCGACAATGAGCAGTTCTTC

v_gene: TRBV30
abundance: NA
d_gene: NA
j_gene: TRBJ2-3
len: 13
CDR3aa: CAWRVDRTDTQYF
CDR3nt: TGTGCCTGGAGGGTCGACAGAACAGATACGCAGTATTTT

v_gene: TRBV9
abundance: NA
d_gene: NA
j_gene: TRBJ2-1
len: 15
CDR3aa: CASSPSGGGHNEQFF
CDR3nt: TGTGCCAGCAGCCCAAGTGGAGGGGGACACAATGAGCAGTTCTTC

v_gene: TRBV30
abundance: NA
d_gene: TRBD1
j_gene: TRBJ1-2
len: 13
CDR3aa: CAWSADRAYGYTF
CDR3nt: TGTGCCTGGAGCGCGGACAGGGCCTATGGCTACACCTTC

v_gene: TRBV9
abundance: NA
d_gene: NA
j_gene: TRBJ1-6
len: 14
CDR3aa: CASSVGGVDSPLHF
CDR3nt: TGTGCCAGCAGCGTAGGGGGAGTGGATTCACCCCTCCACTTT